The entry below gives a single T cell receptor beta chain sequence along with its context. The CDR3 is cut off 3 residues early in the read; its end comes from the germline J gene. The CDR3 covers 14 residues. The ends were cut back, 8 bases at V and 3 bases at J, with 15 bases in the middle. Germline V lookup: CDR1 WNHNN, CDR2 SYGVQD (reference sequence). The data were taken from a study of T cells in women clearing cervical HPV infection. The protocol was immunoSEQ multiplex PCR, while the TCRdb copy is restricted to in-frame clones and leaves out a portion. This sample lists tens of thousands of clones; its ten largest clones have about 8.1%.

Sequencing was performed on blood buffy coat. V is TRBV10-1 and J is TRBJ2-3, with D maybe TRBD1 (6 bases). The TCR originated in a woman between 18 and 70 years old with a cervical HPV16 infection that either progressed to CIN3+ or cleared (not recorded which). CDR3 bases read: TGCGCCAGCTCTCCGGGACACCTTACAGATACG. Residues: CASSPGHLTDT. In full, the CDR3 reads CASSPGHLTDTQYF.